This T cell receptor (beta chain) appears in the sequencing data of a study of cytomegalovirus exposure and HLA in healthy donors. The PCR had 60 Vbeta and 13 Jbeta primers. The repertoire was sequenced with immunoSEQ multiplex PCR; TCRdb's copy has only in-frame clones and lacks some. The sample holds fewer than 120,000 clones, around three quarters seen once. General observations from the study: The listing of roughly 160 TCR beta chains classed them as cytomegalovirus-associated. In an earlier analysis, most TCR beta V segments were productive about 87% or about 30% of the time.

Regarding this clone: Its specificity is unknown.

The sequenced sample consisted of PBMCs. The origin of this receptor is a woman in her thirties in good health and CMV-seronegative.

The CDR3 bases are TGTGCCAGTAGTATAGTCCAGGGAAACATTCAGTACTTC. This sequence encodes CASSIVQGNIQYF. V gene TRBV19 combines with J gene TRBJ2-4; the D gene is possibly TRBD1 (5 bases). This CDR3 has 13 residues. In germline, CDR1 is LNHDA, CDR2 SQIVND (reference sequence). V was clipped by 1 base and J by 6 bases, with 7 bases between them.